Listed below are T cell receptor beta chains from one sample, sequenced in a study of PD-L1 blockade in urothelial cancer. TCRdb's table, derived via immunoSEQ multiplex PCR, lists solely in-frame clones and lacks some. Found here are 55,000 or so clones, 84% of them singletons; the top ten hold 5% to 6%. The source was PBMCs, collected around atezolizumab (anti-PD-L1) treatment. Source of these receptors: a man aged 35-49 years with urothelial cancer. Both conserved end residues are trimmed from each CDR3.

CDR3 protein | J gene | V gene
ASSGKRQGETYEQY | TRBJ2-7 | TRBV25-1
ASSLWGGRRNTGELF | TRBJ2-2 | TRBV28
ASRQGLLNTEAF | TRBJ1-1 | TRBV4-2
ASSSLNQPQH | TRBJ1-5 | TRBV7-2
ASSPSGLSTDTQY | TRBJ2-3 | TRBV7-2
ARSLPVASSGANVLT | TRBJ2-6 | TRBV5-3
ASSPGATDTQY | TRBJ2-3 | TRBV19
ASSPQDRALYGYT | TRBJ1-2 | TRBV6-1
ASSPRGLAYRDTQY | TRBJ2-3 | TRBV2
ASSLELSSGGATDTQY | TRBJ2-3 | TRBV5-1
ASSLDSLIYEQY | TRBJ2-7 | TRBV5-4
ATRDSHYEQY | TRBJ2-7 | TRBV7-9
ASSRGLNTEAF | TRBJ1-1 | TRBV19
ASSARDSYYQPQH | TRBJ1-5 | TRBV7-2
ASRSSGQGGGYT | TRBJ1-2 | TRBV5-1
ASSLLSAGNSYEQY | TRBJ2-7 | TRBV5-6
ASSLGLGSYEQY | TRBJ2-7 | TRBV7-2
ASSFGGRSSSYT | TRBJ1-2 | TRBV28
ASSLSSGGNEQF | TRBJ2-1 | TRBV7-9
SVPGLAFLYNEQF | TRBJ2-1 | TRBV29-1
ASSRGAGGRDTQY | TRBJ2-3 | TRBV5-4
ASSRTQGIRQPQH | TRBJ1-5 | TRBV5-8
ATGNGGAASGNEQF | TRBJ2-1 | TRBV7-3
AWRRSGSPSYEQY | TRBJ2-7 | TRBV30
ASSFLSTGQY | TRBJ2-7 | TRBV28
ASSVGGFGELF | TRBJ2-2 | TRBV25-1
ASSGQGGGLF | TRBJ1-4 | TRBV2
ATSRDSPAVSNQPQH | TRBJ1-5 | TRBV15
ASSFGLAEPYNEQF | TRBJ2-1 | TRBV7-2
ASSRGGSPRDTQY | TRBJ2-3 | TRBV4-1
ASSRNAFREGYNEQF | TRBJ2-1 | TRBV5-4
ASFMGQGIYEQY | TRBJ2-7 | TRBV6-6
ATGTGYSNTEAF | TRBJ1-1 | TRBV19
ASSLGGLAGGRHTDTQY | TRBJ2-3 | TRBV28
ASSYFTGSDTQY | TRBJ2-3 | TRBV6-5
ASSLGGGQPQH | TRBJ1-5 | TRBV5-1
ASSLGDRRNYGYT | TRBJ1-2 | TRBV7-2
ASSLAGQGGYGYT | TRBJ1-2 | TRBV7-2
ASTRDRGSYEQY | TRBJ2-7 | TRBV19
SAYGPGGEKLF | TRBJ1-4 | TRBV29-1
ATSRRAAGKETQY | TRBJ2-5 | TRBV15
ASARGGQLAGGYEQY | TRBJ2-7 | TRBV9
ASSVEGTSGPNEQF | TRBJ2-1 | TRBV6-4
SAATGTGATLLGAF | TRBJ1-1 | TRBV29-1
ASSQGRASGPKGAKNIQY | TRBJ2-4 | TRBV4-1
ASSNSGVSYEQY | TRBJ2-7 | TRBV5-1
ASSQERGKSYEQY | TRBJ2-7 | TRBV4-1
ASRQLGGGSSYEQY | TRBJ2-7 | TRBV28
ASSISGSKTDTQY | TRBJ2-3 | TRBV19
ASSLGTSAYNEQF | TRBJ2-1 | TRBV5-1
ASSLGQGYEQY | TRBJ2-7 | TRBV19